Shown below are 27 T cell receptor beta chains from a single sample sequenced in a study of shared clonotypes between healthy human individuals. TCRdb keeps only in-frame clones here, not all; method: immunoSEQ multiplex PCR. The sample lists 2 million to 2.5 million clones, about 93% occurring once. Terminally differentiated effector memory CD45RA+ cells were excluded by CCR7 positive selection of CD45RO-negative cells. The sample comprised naive CD8+ T cells from PBMCs. The receptors originated from a man between 18 and 29 years old in good health. Some clones in this sample may be carry-over from other donors' samples.

The chain employs TRBV27 and TRBJ2-7, with 9 bases aligning to TRBD1. Germline assignment: CDR1 MNHEY and CDR2 SMNVEV (reference sequence). This CDR3 spans 15 amino acids. J was trimmed by 4 bases and V by 5 bases; bases with no gene match: 9. CDR3 nucleotide sequence: TGTGCCAGCAGTCAGACCGGGACAGGGTTGTACGAGCAGTACTTC. It specifies CASSQTGTGLYEQYF.

This clone has only one observation. The rearrangement links TRBV11-1 to TRBJ2-7; the match to TRBD1 covers 8 bases. The CDR3 runs to 16 residues. Trimming cost V 4 bases and J 1 base; bases outside gene matches: 9. From germline, CDR1 is SGHAT and CDR2 FQDESV (reference sequence). The CDR3 spells CASSSRGTGSSYEQYF. The DNA of the CDR3 is TGTGCCAGCAGCTCCCGGGGGACAGGATCGTCCTACGAGCAGTACTTC.

This chain connects TRBV7-9 to TRBJ2-5; a possible D gene is TRBD2 (6 bases). CDR3 length: 15 amino acids. V lost 5 bases and J lost 5, with 18 bases in between. Germline CDR1 reads SEHNR; CDR2 reads FQNEAQ (reference sequence). The DNA for the CDR3 is TGTGCCAGCAGCCTGGGCGGGAAGGGACGGGAGACCCAGTACTTC. This gives the protein CASSLGGKGRETQYF.

The chain recombines TRBV6-6 with TRBJ2-7; D may be TRBD1 (5 bases). V dropped 4 bases and J dropped 7 bases, with 14 bases sitting between them. The CDR3 has 13 amino acids. CDR1 MNHNY and CDR2 SVGAGI come from the germline V gene (reference sequence). The CDR3 region is CASSLTVFREQYF. CDR3 in DNA: TGTGCCAGCAGTTTGACAGTTTTCCGGGAGCAGTACTTC.

The rearrangement uses TRBV7-9 and TRBJ2-7; TRBD1 agrees at 8 bases. Germline lookup yields CDR1 SEHNR and CDR2 FQNEAQ (reference sequence). The CDR3 totals 13 residues. J was trimmed by 6 bases and V by 6 bases; bases with no gene match: 7. CDR3 DNA: TGTGCCAGCAGACAGGGGGGACTTCCCGAGCAGTACTTC. Translation gives CASRQGGLPEQYF.

This sequence joins TRBV4-1 and TRBJ2-3, with D possibly TRBD2 on 5 matching bases. Germline V gene sequence: CDR1 MGHRA, CDR2 YSYEKL. Trimming shortened V by 1 base and J by 0 bases, and 11 bases separated the two germline ends. The CDR3 is made up of 16 amino acids. CDR3 nucleotides: TGCGCCAGCAGCCAAGGAGCGGTTCCTAGCACAGATACGCAGTATTTT. Protein: CASSQGAVPSTDTQYF.

This rearrangement joins TRBV27 to TRBJ2-5; D is unclear. V lost 2 bases and J lost 5, with 18 bases in between. Germline values: CDR1 MNHEY, CDR2 SMNVEV (reference sequence). This CDR3 spans 16 amino acids. The chain's CDR3 is CASSLKGGGSQETQYF. The CDR3, as DNA: TGTGCCAGCAGTTTAAAAGGCGGCGGATCACAGGAGACCCAGTACTTC.

This clone occurred once. The V and J genes are TRBV9 and TRBJ2-7; 9 bases match TRBD1. Germline-derived CDR1 and CDR2 are SGDLS and YYNGEE. The CDR3 consists of 15 residues. V lost 4 bases and J lost 3; bases outside the gene matches: 8. The CDR3 reads CASSSPGTGIYEQYF. In DNA, the CDR3 is TGTGCCAGCAGCTCCCCCGGGACAGGGATCTACGAGCAGTACTTC.

The V and J genes are TRBV28 and TRBJ2-7, with 7 bases lining up with TRBD1. The CDR3 has 12 residues. With 11 bases clipped from V and 6 bases from J, the junction kept 10 bases outside the gene matches. Germline lookup yields CDR1 MDHEN and CDR2 SYDVKM. Here the CDR3 reads CALGQFVGEQYF. DNA for the CDR3: TGTGCCCTGGGACAGTTTGTGGGCGAGCAGTACTTC.

The chain joins TRBV27 to TRBJ2-1, with 9 bases identical to TRBD2. CDR3 length: 19 amino acids. After removal of 5 bases from V and 2 bases from J, the junction contained 16 bases not matched to a gene. Germline CDR1 is MNHEY and CDR2 is SMNVEV (reference sequence). In nucleotides, the CDR3 is TGTGCCAGCAGTCCCCGCCCGGCACTAGCGGGCCTCACCTACAATGAGCAGTTCTTC. Amino acids: CASSPRPALAGLTYNEQFF.

The CDR3 protein is CASSFQGQGSYEQYF. CDR3 in DNA: TGTGCCAGCAGCTTCCAGGGACAGGGCTCCTACGAGCAGTACTTC. This chain joins TRBV7-9 and TRBJ2-7, with 9 bases aligning to TRBD1. The trim removed 3 bases at V and 0 bases at J, leaving 3 bases unmatched. Germline V gene sequence: CDR1 SEHNR, CDR2 FQNEAQ (reference sequence). This CDR3 region has 15 residues.

This chain connects TRBV7-9 to TRBJ2-7; the D is unclear. The length of the CDR3 is 13 residues. V was trimmed by 3 bases and J by 3 bases, leaving 9 bases between them. Germline V lookup: CDR1 SEHNR, CDR2 FQNEAQ (reference sequence). The CDR3 DNA reads TGTGCCAGCAGCTTTTCGGGTTTCTACGAGCAGTACTTC. Its protein is CASSFSGFYEQYF.

The rearrangement uses TRBV11-2 and TRBJ1-2; TRBD1 is a possible D gene (5 bases). The CDR3 runs to 14 residues. The V end was cut by 3 bases, the J end by 7 bases, with 15 bases between. Germline V gene lookup returns CDR1 SGHAT and CDR2 FQNNGV. The CDR3 sequence: CASSFPGGAIGYTF. The CDR3 nucleotides read TGTGCCAGCAGCTTCCCCGGCGGGGCGATTGGCTACACCTTC.

The chain recombines TRBV27 with TRBJ2-2, with 7 bases matching TRBD2. The trim removed 1 base at V and 5 bases at J, leaving 7 bases unmatched. There are 16 residues in the CDR3. Looked up from germline, CDR1 is MNHEY and CDR2 is SMNVEV (reference sequence). The CDR3 protein is CASSLLAGVETGELFF. CDR3 coding DNA: TGTGCCAGCAGTTTATTGGCGGGAGTTGAAACCGGGGAGCTGTTTTTT.

V is TRBV10-3 and J is TRBJ1-1, with a possible D match to TRBD1 (5 bases). The CDR3 length is 13 residues. The ends were cut back, 6 bases at V and 7 bases at J, with 15 bases in the middle. Germline V gene lookup returns CDR1 ENHRY and CDR2 SYGVKD. CDR3 sequence reads: CAIRQGLLLEAFF. The CDR3 DNA is TGTGCCATCAGGCAGGGACTACTCCTTGAAGCTTTCTTT.

V gene TRBV25-1 combines with J gene TRBJ1-1, with no clear D. The germline gives CDR1 MGHDK, CDR2 SYGVNS. Trimming pared 9 bases from V and 2 bases from J, leaving 13 bases between. This CDR3 is built from 13 residues. The CDR3 DNA reads TGTGCCAGGGTAGGAGGTCCTAACACTGAAGCTTTCTTT. Its protein is CARVGGPNTEAFF.

The V and J genes are TRBV27 and TRBJ1-1; 7 nucleotides line up with TRBD1. This CDR3 has 19 residues. Germline CDR1 is MNHEY and CDR2 is SMNVEV (reference sequence). V gave up 10 bases and J gave up 3 bases; unmatched junction bases: 26. The CDR3 DNA follows: TGTGCCAAGCGTCTCCTAAGCACAGGGGTGGGAGGCTTGGACACTGAAGCTTTCTTT. Protein product: CAKRLLSTGVGGLDTEAFF.

The chain has TRBV10-1 and TRBJ2-2, with D maybe TRBD2 (5 bases). V was shortened by 6 bases and J by 6 bases, with 23 bases between the two germline ends. Germline V gene data show CDR1 as WNHNN and CDR2 as SYGVQD (reference sequence). The CDR3 spans 17 residues. The DNA for the CDR3 is TGCGCCAGCAGCACATCGACGGCCCAGGCGGGCTCCGGGGAGCTGTTTTTT. Translation: CASSTSTAQAGSGELFF.

The chain has TRBV7-3 and TRBJ2-2, with a possible D match to TRBD1 (5 bases). From germline, CDR1 is SGHTA and CDR2 FQGTGA. Trimming removed 10 bases at V and 2 bases at J, with 14 bases between. The length of the CDR3 is 14 residues. CDR3 sequence (DNA): TGTGCCACACAGACAGATACCAACACCGGGGAGCTGTTTTTT. This gives the protein CATQTDTNTGELFF.

The CDR3 nucleotides read TGTGCCATCAGTCCGGGACGGGAGAACACTGAAGCTTTCTTT. Translated: CAISPGRENTEAFF. V and J are TRBV10-3 and TRBJ1-1, with D maybe TRBD1 (5 bases). Germline V gives CDR1 ENHRY, CDR2 SYGVKD. The germline V and J ends were trimmed by 5 bases and 1 base, with 11 bases remaining between them. The CDR3 sequence is 14 residues long.

This chain links TRBV6-1 with TRBJ2-3, with D possibly TRBD1 on 5 matching bases. In germline, CDR1 is MNHNS, CDR2 SASEGT. Trimming took off 6 bases at V and 0 bases at J, with 13 bases between the two ends. This CDR3 spans 15 amino acids. The CDR3 DNA reads as TGTGCCAGCAGCTTACGACAGTCTAGCACAGATACGCAGTATTTT. Its translation is CASSLRQSSTDTQYF.

V gene TRBV11-3 combines with J gene TRBJ1-1, with D uncertain. Between the trimmed V and J ends, which lost 4 bases and 2 bases, there was a span of 8 bases. In germline, CDR1 is SGHNT, CDR2 YENEEA. CDR3 length equals 13 residues. The CDR3 sequence: CASSSGPNTEAFF. DNA for the CDR3: TGTGCCAGCAGCTCTGGACCAAACACTGAAGCTTTCTTT.

The V call is TRBV28, the J call TRBJ1-1; 12 bases are a match to TRBD1. Per the germline V gene, CDR1 is MDHEN and CDR2 is SYDVKM. Unmatched junction bases numbered 2, after V lost 2 bases and J lost 1 base. The CDR3 extends over 16 amino acids. The CDR3 nucleotides are TGTGCCAGCAGTTTAGCGGGACAGGGGGCGAACACTGAAGCTTTCTTT. This codes for CASSLAGQGANTEAFF.

Turning to this clone: In the same sample, other DNA sequences code for this CDR3. V gene TRBV5-1 combines with J gene TRBJ2-7; 8 bases line up with TRBD1. CDR1 SGHRS and CDR2 YFSETQ come from the germline V gene. This CDR3 spans 13 amino acids. V trimming: 4 bases; J trimming: 2 bases; junction bases outside the gene matches: 2. For the CDR3, the DNA is TGCGCCAGCAGCGGGACAGGAGCCTACGAGCAGTACTTC. Protein: CASSGTGAYEQYF.

The chain uses TRBV7-8 and TRBJ2-5; either TRBD1 or TRBD2 may supply D (5 bases each). The germline V gene encodes CDR1 SGHVS and CDR2 FQNEAQ. The ends were cut back, 5 bases at V and 1 base at J, with 11 bases in the middle. This CDR3 is 14 amino acids long. CDR3: CASSTRGPQETQYF. CDR3 nucleotides: TGTGCCAGCAGCACACGGGGACCCCAAGAGACCCAGTACTTC.

This clone was seen just once. The gene calls are TRBV9 and TRBJ1-4; 8 bases map to TRBD1. V trimming: 3 bases; J trimming: 4 bases; junction bases outside the gene matches: 5. The CDR3 sequence is 15 residues long. From germline, CDR1 is SGDLS and CDR2 YYNGEE. The CDR3 DNA follows: TGTGCCAGCAGCGGTGGACAGGGATTTAATGAAAAACTGTTTTTT. Translating it yields CASSGGQGFNEKLFF.

A word on this clone: Additional DNA sequences in this sample encode the identical CDR3. V gene TRBV27 combines with J gene TRBJ2-1; D might be TRBD1 or TRBD2, each matching 5 bases. The V end was cut by 3 bases, the J end by 2 bases, with 8 bases between. The CDR3 runs to 14 residues. Germline V gene lookup returns CDR1 MNHEY and CDR2 SMNVEV (reference sequence). The CDR3 region is CASSFGGTYNEQFF. In nucleotides, the CDR3 is TGTGCCAGCAGTTTTGGGGGTACCTACAATGAGCAGTTCTTC.